This entry features one TCR beta chain sequence. Its cognate antigen is unknown. Sequencing used immunoSEQ multiplex PCR; TCRdb keeps in-frame clones, though not all of them. Of approximately 61,000 clones in the sample, more than 80% were seen once. Each patient's relapse followed autologous stem cell transplantation, and brentuximab vedotin exposure varied. The data were taken from a study of PD-1 blockade in classical Hodgkin lymphoma. Whole-study findings and limits: By C4D1 there was a significant rise in CD4+ TCR diversity but not in CD8+ TCR diversity.

Per the germline V gene, CDR1 is MNHEY and CDR2 is SVGAGI. CDR3 length: 16 residues. V shed 1 base and J shed 4 bases, with 15 bases lying between them. This receptor was identified in a human donor with classical Hodgkin lymphoma. The genes are TRBV6-5 and TRBJ2-3; D unresolved. The sequencing here drew on peripheral blood mononuclear cells (PBMCs), taken at baseline. CDR3 residues: CASSYFPANLPDTQYF. The CDR3 DNA reads TGTGCCAGCAGTTACTTTCCAGCAAACCTACCAGATACGCAGTATTTT.